This T cell receptor beta chain was identified during a study of OX40 agonist ivuxolimab in advanced cancers. About the investigation overall: Ivuxolimab was an agonistic, fully human IgG2 monoclonal antibody directed against OX40 (CD134), a costimulatory receptor. Intravenous ivuxolimab was administered to patients every 2 weeks at six dose levels: 0.01, 0.1, 0.3, 1.5, 3 and 10 mg/kg. Among the approximately 50 dose-escalation patients, 19 had hepatocellular carcinoma, around 15 melanoma, 9 renal cell carcinoma and 9 head and neck cancer. In the dose-escalation cohort, roughly four fifths of patients were male, and the mean age was around 60 years, with a range of about 23 to 90. Patients were allowed to have had prior anti-PD-1, anti-PD-L1 or anti-CTLA-4 therapy, and approximately 41% of the dose-escalation patients had previously received checkpoint inhibitors. Partial responses were achieved by three dose-escalation patients, of whom one had hepatocellular carcinoma and two had cutaneous melanoma. Peripheral TCRbeta sequencing was intended to test whether TCR sequence diversity was altered and clonal T-cell expansion was caused by ivuxolimab. The paper describes the monotherapy dose-escalation part (N of about 55 patients) of the phase I trial of ivuxolimab.

Study-wide findings and limitations: In the 0.1-3.0 mg/kg groups, partial responders were among the patients with the lowest normalized peripheral clonal expansion, particularly in CD8+ T cells. After ivuxolimab, expanded clones were on average more numerous among CD8+ T cells than among CD4+ T cells. Low levels of normalized T-cell clonal expansion were also seen in some patients who did not respond. Which antigens the clonally expanded peripheral T cells were specific for was not determined. At doses of 0.1 to 3.0 mg/kg, clonal expansion of both CD4+ and CD8+ T cells in blood was seen between baseline and week 6.

The CDR3 holds 9 amino acids from the cysteine to the phenylalanine. The sequence is cut down to CDR3 DNA, 27 bases in frame from base 1. To sequence the TCRbeta CDR3 region, genomic DNA was isolated from the sorted cells. The immunoSEQ Assay was used for sequencing of TCRbeta CDR3 regions. TCRdb took over this immuneACCESS table, retaining in-frame rearrangements with V and J assigned. Such tables are incomplete; in checked studies, under half of the missing clones stem from an unresolved V gene, and the remainder is unexplained. Within this sample are roughly 100,000 clones, with 80% to 95% of them counted one time only. The ten largest clones capture 3.4% of the sample. Comments on this clone: This receptor's antigen is unknown. It has no much larger one-base neighbor in the sample; base qualities were not kept.

Patients with a history of autoimmune disease or receiving systemic immunosuppression were excluded from the trial. Peripheral blood for TCR sequencing was collected from all dose cohorts at baseline, on cycle 4 day 1, and on cycle 7 day 1. The samples were taken from a phase I, first-in-human, multicenter, open-label dose-escalation trial of ivuxolimab. The trial enrolled adults with locally advanced or metastatic head and neck squamous cell, hepatocellular, melanoma or renal cell carcinoma. Before TCR sequencing, CD4+ T cells and CD8+ T cells from peripheral blood were sorted into separate populations.

The sequencing used CD4+ or CD8+ T cells sorted from blood, collected in a trial of the OX40 agonist ivuxolimab. Here the chain combines TRBV3-2 and TRBJ2-7. TRBV3-2 is listed as a pseudogene. The receptor comes from an adult with an advanced solid tumor such as melanoma, head and neck, liver or kidney cancer. The DNA sequence reads TGTGCCAGCAAATACGAGCAGTACTTC. This encodes CASKYEQYF.